This is a list of T cell receptor beta chains from one sample in a study of blood T cell repertoires in COVID-19. This table comes from immunoSEQ multiplex PCR, and its TCRdb copy is limited to in-frame clones, with some not included. The sample has hundreds of thousands of clones; nearly 90% are singletons. The sample taken for sequencing was PBMCs or T cells enriched from blood (not recorded which). All receptors come from a woman aged 40 to 50 with acute COVID-19. Each CDR3 is given with its conserved first and last residue. Fields, in order: V gene, J gene, clone size, D gene, CDR3 protein, CDR3 DNA. The D gene is left open where the match is weak. The size field is filled for only some rows; it gives once, few, many or a size class.

TRBV19	TRBJ1-1	-	-	CASSIREVNTEAFF	TGTGCCAGTAGTATCCGAGAAGTGAACACTGAAGCTTTCTTT
TRBV30	TRBJ1-2	-	-	CAWSPRGFYGYTF	TGTGCCTGGAGTCCCCGAGGGTTTTATGGCTACACCTTC
TRBV20-1	TRBJ1-2	-	-	CSASGDGYTF	TGCAGTGCTAGTGGAGATGGCTACACCTTC
TRBV4-1	TRBJ2-5	few	-	CASSQELAPGTQYF	TGCGCCAGCAGCCAAGAGTTGGCGCCAGGGACCCAGTACTTC
TRBV12-3/TRBV12-4	TRBJ1-2	-	TRBD1	CASSYGTGEGYTF	TGTGCCAGCAGCTATGGGACAGGGGAAGGCTACACCTTC
TRBV2	TRBJ2-7	-	-	CASSVESRGEQYF	TGTGCCAGCAGTGTAGAGAGCAGGGGAGAGCAGTACTTC
TRBV7-8	TRBJ1-1	-	-	CASSGPGQNTEAFF	TGTGCCAGCAGCGGGCCGGGACAGAACACTGAAGCTTTCTTT
TRBV13	TRBJ2-1	-	-	CASSSLDRPYNEQFF	TGTGCCAGCAGCTCCTTAGACAGGCCGTACAATGAGCAGTTCTTC
TRBV19	TRBJ1-2	-	-	CASSYQGGVNYGYTF	TGTGCCAGTAGTTACCAGGGAGGGGTCAACTATGGCTACACCTTC
TRBV29-1	TRBJ2-7	once	-	CSAASPNRNSHEQYF	TGCAGCGCTGCCTCTCCGAACAGGAATTCCCACGAGCAGTACTTC
TRBV2	TRBJ1-5	once	TRBD1	CASTRQGHNQPQHF	TGTGCCAGCACTCGACAGGGTCACAATCAGCCCCAGCATTTT
TRBV19	TRBJ1-2	-	-	CASSVGDGYTF	TGTGCCAGTAGTGTTGGAGACGGCTACACCTTC
TRBV19	TRBJ1-5	-	-	CASSRVGLSQPQHF	TGTGCCAGCTCGCGGGTGGGACTAAGTCAGCCCCAGCATTTT
TRBV27	TRBJ2-7	-	TRBD1	CASSLSSRGQFWAYEQYF	TGTGCCAGCAGTTTATCGAGCAGGGGGCAGTTTTGGGCCTACGAGCAGTACTTC
TRBV6-5	TRBJ2-7	once	-	CASSYSSPGYEQYF	TGTGCCAGCAGTTACTCGTCTCCAGGCTACGAGCAGTACTTC
TRBV18	TRBJ2-7	-	-	CASSSNHDRSRGEQYF	TGTGCCAGCTCATCCAACCACGACAGGTCCAGGGGCGAGCAGTACTTC
TRBV4-2	TRBJ1-3	once	-	CASSQDRIGLNSGNTIYF	TGTGCCAGCAGCCAAGATAGAATTGGGCTTAACTCTGGAAACACCATATATTTT
TRBV18	TRBJ2-3	-	-	CASSPFPGRGTDTQYF	TGTGCCAGCTCACCCTTCCCGGGAAGGGGGACAGATACGCAGTATTTT
TRBV7-2	TRBJ2-5	-	TRBD2	CASSSLGLAPGGTQYF	TGTGCCAGCAGCTCCCTAGGACTAGCACCCGGTGGGACCCAGTACTTC
TRBV5-1	TRBJ1-1	-	-	CASSLAMGRGGDTEAFF	TGCGCCAGCAGCTTGGCCATGGGCAGGGGTGGTGACACTGAAGCTTTCTTT